These 17 T cell receptor beta chains were sequenced from one sample in a study of vaccination effects on CD4 cells after COVID-19. Clones were read by immunoSEQ multiplex PCR, and TCRdb kept only the in-frame ones, dropping some. The sample has about 54,000 clones, over 80% seen once; the top ten hold around 2.4%. ViraFEST assay sequencing came after antigen-specific CD4+ T cells were expanded with viral peptide pools. After around 10 days in culture, the CD4+ T cells were isolated. These TCRs are of unknown antigen specificity. The sequenced sample was CD4+ T cells from PBMCs cultured with HCoV-229E spike peptides, obtained before COVID-19 vaccination. All receptors derive from a human donor who received a COVID-19 vaccine.

The V gene is TRBV7-3, the J gene TRBJ2-2; the match to TRBD1 covers 8 bases. This CDR3 has 16 residues. Per the germline V gene, CDR1 is SGHTA and CDR2 is FQGTGA. Unmatched junction bases numbered 7, after V lost 2 bases and J lost 5 bases. CDR3 nucleotide sequence: TGTGCCAGCAGCTTAGGACAGGGCTCATATACCGGGGAGCTGTTTTTT. This codes for CASSLGQGSYTGELFF.

The gene calls are TRBV11-3 and TRBJ2-1; 7 bases match TRBD2. Trimming at V came to 1 base and at J to 8 bases, leaving 2 bases not matched to a gene. CDR1 and CDR2 (germline): SGHNT, YENEEA. The CDR3 runs to 13 residues. The CDR3 DNA sequence: TGTGCCAGCAGCTTAGTCCGGGGGGATGAGCAGTTCTTC. The encoded protein is CASSLVRGDEQFF.

This clone was counted a few times. The chain combines TRBV11-2 with TRBJ1-1; 7 nucleotides line up with TRBD1. The germline V gene encodes CDR1 SGHAT and CDR2 FQNNGV. This CDR3 is 16 amino acids long. Germline trimming cut 4 bases from V and 3 bases from J; bases unmatched to any gene: 11. In DNA form, the CDR3 reads TGTGCCAGCAGCTCCCGCCCCGGGACAGCTGACACTGAAGCTTTCTTT. This codes for CASSSRPGTADTEAFF.

The CDR3 loop is CASSPRNQETQYF. The CDR3 region has the DNA TGTGCCAGCAGTCCGCGAAACCAAGAGACCCAGTACTTC. This chain joins TRBV12-3 or TRBV12-4 and TRBJ2-5; D gene ambiguous. This CDR3 spans 13 amino acids. The ends were cut back, 5 bases at V and 0 bases at J, with 7 bases in the middle.

The chain is built from TRBV7-3 and TRBJ2-1; D gene ambiguous. V dropped 3 bases and J dropped 3 bases, with 12 bases sitting between them. The CDR3 loop spans 15 amino acids. Germline loops: CDR1 SGHTA, CDR2 FQGTGA. The CDR3 sequence: CASSLKDGYYNEQFF. The CDR3 DNA follows: TGTGCCAGCAGCTTGAAGGACGGATACTACAATGAGCAGTTCTTC.

J is TRBJ2-3 and V is TRBV19; D ambiguous. V lost 7 bases to trimming and J lost 3 bases, with 11 bases between them. The CDR3 spans 13 residues. Germline V gives CDR1 LNHDA, CDR2 SQIVND (reference sequence). CDR3 DNA sequence: TGTGCCAGTACCCCCGCCGTAACAGATACGCAGTATTTT. Amino acids: CASTPAVTDTQYF.

The chain combines TRBV29-1 with TRBJ1-2; D is unclear. Trimming stripped 8 bases from V and 8 bases from J, with 18 bases between. Germline lookup yields CDR1 SQVTM and CDR2 ANQGSEA. This CDR3 has 12 amino acids. The CDR3 nucleotides are TGCAGCCATGGAACGGGGTTTGGAGGCTACACCTTC. It encodes CSHGTGFGGYTF.

The V and J genes are TRBV7-2 and TRBJ1-5; 7 nucleotides agree with TRBD1. The CDR3 extends over 17 amino acids. Trimming took 2 bases from V and 7 from J; bases not matched to a gene: 14. CDR1 is SGHTA, CDR2 FQGNSA, per germline. CDR3 sequence: CASSLSGGTGAGQPQHF. The CDR3 DNA follows: TGTGCCAGCAGCTTATCGGGGGGCACAGGGGCGGGCCAGCCCCAGCATTTT.

The chain employs TRBV5-8 and TRBJ1-4; possible D gene TRBD1, 5 bases. The CDR3 consists of 14 residues. Trimming removed 0 bases at V and 10 bases at J, with 13 bases between. CDR1 and CDR2 from the germline V gene are SGHTS and YDEGEE. The CDR3, as DNA: TGTGCCAGCAGCTTGGGTCAGGGTTGGGGAAAACTGTTTTTT. Protein product: CASSLGQGWGKLFF. The whole variable domain, filled in from reference TRBV5-8 and TRBJ1-4, reads EAGVTQSPTHLIKTRGQQATLRCSPISGHTSVYWYQQALGLGLQFLLWYDEGEERNRGNFPPRFSGRQFPNYSSELNVNALELEDSALYLCASSLGQGWGKLFFGSGTQLSVL.

This chain uses TRBV19 with TRBJ1-2, with D hard to call. CDR1 is LNHDA, CDR2 SQIVND, per germline (reference sequence). Trimming cost V 4 bases and J 0 bases, with 6 bases left between them. The CDR3 is made up of 13 amino acids. The DNA for the CDR3 is TGTGCCAGTAGTAGAGTTACTAACTATGGCTACACCTTC. Its protein is CASSRVTNYGYTF.

The chain uses TRBV19 and TRBJ1-1, with 8 bases fitting TRBD1. Germline trimming cut 10 bases from V and 3 bases from J; bases unmatched to any gene: 13. The length of the CDR3 is 15 residues. CDR1 is LNHDA, CDR2 SQIVND, per germline (reference sequence). CDR3 loop: CATRQGKRWDTEAFF. CDR3 DNA sequence: TGTGCCACCCGACAGGGGAAACGTTGGGACACTGAAGCTTTCTTT.

V is TRBV11-2 and J is TRBJ2-3; the D call may be TRBD1 or TRBD2 (5 bases each). Germline assignment: CDR1 SGHAT and CDR2 FQNNGV. V lost 2 bases, J lost 5 bases, and 11 bases lay in between. The CDR3 runs to 14 residues. The DNA of the CDR3 is TGTGCCAGCAGCTTAAGGGGACGGCAAGATACGCAGTATTTT. Translating it yields CASSLRGRQDTQYF.

This chain connects TRBV7-9 to TRBJ2-5; 9 positions agree with TRBD1. V lost 1 base, J lost 4 bases, and 4 bases stayed unmatched. This CDR3 has 15 amino acids. Germline loops: CDR1 SEHNR, CDR2 FQNEAQ (reference sequence). CDR3 in amino acids: CASSLVQGARETQYF. The CDR3 nucleotides are TGTGCCAGCAGCTTAGTACAGGGGGCGAGAGAGACCCAGTACTTC.

The genes are TRBV4-3 and TRBJ2-3; D unresolved. Between the trimmed V and J ends, which lost 1 base and 1 base, there was a span of 9 bases. Per the germline V gene, CDR1 is LGHNA and CDR2 is YSLEER. This CDR3 comprises 15 residues. CDR3 DNA: TGCGCCAGCAGCCAAGGGTACGGTGGCACAGATACGCAGTATTTT. Its translation: CASSQGYGGTDTQYF.

The J gene is TRBJ1-1, the V gene TRBV7-3; D perhaps matches TRBD1 (6 bases). CDR3 length: 14 amino acids. Per the germline V gene, CDR1 is SGHTA and CDR2 is FQGTGA. Trimming left V 6 bases short and J 0 bases short, with 11 bases between. Here the CDR3 reads CASSSRGLNTEAFF. Here the CDR3 DNA reads TGTGCCAGCAGTTCCAGGGGTCTGAACACTGAAGCTTTCTTT.

The rearrangement links TRBV7-9 to TRBJ1-2, with 8 bases lining up with TRBD1. V was pared by 11 bases and J by 0 bases, with 11 bases of the junction left unmatched. The CDR3 totals 15 residues. Germline V gene data show CDR1 as SEHNR and CDR2 as FQNEAQ (reference sequence). CDR3 residues: CAGIDTGGANYGYTF. As DNA, the CDR3 is TGTGCCGGAATCGATACAGGGGGGGCTAACTATGGCTACACCTTC.

V is TRBV7-9 and J is TRBJ2-1; the match to TRBD1 covers 10 bases. The CDR3 spans 15 residues. V trimming: 4 bases; J trimming: 7 bases; junction bases outside the gene matches: 7. The germline CDR1 and CDR2 sequences are SEHNR and FQNEAQ (reference sequence). CDR3 bases: TGTGCCAGCAGCTCACCGGGACAGGGGTGGAATGAGCAGTTCTTC. This sequence encodes CASSSPGQGWNEQFF.